Shown below are 32 T cell receptor beta chains from a single sample sequenced in a study of T cells after yellow fever vaccination. TCRdb reprocessed the 5' RACE reads with MiXCR, giving one entry per CDR3 protein. The sample lists 450,000 to 650,000 distinct CDR3 sequences; just over 20% were seen once. Sequences were derived from PBMCs, sampled 21 days after the first yellow fever vaccination. These receptors all stem from a man between 18 and 29 years old who received the YFV17D yellow fever vaccine.

This clonotype showed up just once. A much bigger clone sits one base away, suggesting this may be a read error. The chain has TRBV12-3 or TRBV12-4 and TRBJ1-1; D is unclear. The CDR3 consists of 13 residues. The CDR3 nucleotides are TGTGCCAGCAGGAGAGAAGTAAACACTAAAGCTTTCTTT. Encoded protein: CASRREVNTKAFF.

The rearrangement joins TRBV20-1 to TRBJ1-2, with D perhaps TRBD1 (5 bases). The CDR3 has 14 amino acids. Trimming shortened V by 6 bases and J by 4 bases, and 18 bases separated the two germline ends. CDR1 and CDR2 (germline): DFQATT, SNEGSKA (reference sequence). CDR3 nucleotide sequence: TGCAGTGCCAGGGTCGCAGGTGGAGGCTATGGCTACACCTTC. Encoded protein: CSARVAGGGYGYTF.

In its sample, this clonotype was seen once. The V gene is TRBV6-2 or TRBV6-3, the J gene TRBJ1-1; 12 bases are shared with TRBD1. This CDR3 contains 14 residues. The V segment lost 8 bases and the J segment 10 bases; nucleotides outside the gene matches: 11. Germline V gene sequence: CDR1 MNHEY, CDR2 SVGEGT. CDR3 nucleotides: TGTGCCAGCTCCGATTCCGGGACAGGGGGCAGAGCTTTCTTT. This sequence encodes CASSDSGTGGRAFF.

V usage is TRBV6-1 and J usage is TRBJ2-5, with D perhaps matching TRBD2 (6 bases). The germline V and J ends were trimmed by 6 bases and 5 bases, with 13 bases remaining between them. CDR1 is MNHNS, CDR2 SASEGT, per germline. The CDR3 contains 13 residues. DNA of the CDR3: TGTGCCAGCAGATGGGACTTGGGGGAGACCCAGTACTTC. Translated, it gives CASRWDLGETQYF.

This sequence joins TRBV5-1 and TRBJ2-7; D call uncertain. V was cut by 1 base and J by 0 bases, with 8 bases left in between. Germline V gives CDR1 SGHRS, CDR2 YFSETQ. There are 14 residues in the CDR3. CDR3 loop: CASSLTVRSYEQYF. The CDR3 region has the DNA TGCGCCAGCAGCTTGACGGTCCGCTCCTACGAGCAGTACTTC.

This clonotype was detected only once. A much larger clonotype is one base distant, so this may be a read error. This chain links TRBV5-4 with TRBJ2-3, with 7 bases matching TRBD1. The V segment lost 4 bases and the J segment 0 bases; nucleotides outside the gene matches: 2. The CDR3 has 14 amino acids. CDR1 is SGHNT, CDR2 YYREEE, per germline (reference sequence). As DNA, the CDR3 is TGTGCCAGCAGCACACAGGGGAGCACAGATACGCAGTATTTT. It specifies CASSTQGSTDTQYF.

This chain joins TRBV2 and TRBJ2-7; D is unclear. V was trimmed by 7 bases and J by 3 bases, leaving 13 bases between them. CDR1 and CDR2 (germline): SNHLY, FYNNEI. The CDR3 consists of 13 residues. CDR3 nucleotide sequence: TGTGCCAGCACAGTGGCCAGCCTCTACGAGCAGTACTTC. Amino acid sequence: CASTVASLYEQYF.

This chain links TRBV5-6 with TRBJ2-5; D is uncertain. Germline CDR1 and CDR2: SGHDT and YYEEEE. There are 13 residues in the CDR3. V was cut by 4 bases and J by 5 bases, with 12 bases left in between. In DNA, the CDR3 is TGTGCCAGCAGCCTTGTGGCTTCTGAGACCCAGTACTTC. As protein: CASSLVASETQYF.

The chain couples TRBV3-1 to TRBJ1-6; D call uncertain. Germline loops: CDR1 LGHDT, CDR2 YNNKEL (reference sequence). V dropped 0 bases and J dropped 7 bases, with 7 bases sitting between them. This CDR3 spans 14 amino acids. The CDR3 reads CASSQDQSNSPLHF. CDR3 nucleotide sequence: TGTGCCAGCAGCCAAGATCAGAGCAATTCACCCCTCCACTTT. The full variable domain, in which reference TRBV3-1 and TRBJ1-6 provide the parts outside the CDR3, is DTAVSQTPKYLVTQMGNDKSIKCEQNLGHDTMYWYKQDSKKFLKIMFSYNNKELIINETVPNRFSPKSPDKAHLNLHINSLELGDSAVYFCASSQDQSNSPLHFGNGTRLTVT.

The gene calls are TRBV19 and TRBJ1-2; 8 bases map to TRBD1. With 0 bases clipped from V and 4 bases from J, the junction kept 4 bases outside the gene matches. In germline, CDR1 is LNHDA, CDR2 SQIVND (reference sequence). This CDR3 contains 15 residues. The CDR3 DNA reads TGTGCCAGTAGTATAGAGTCCGGGACAGGCTATGGCTACACCTTC. Residues: CASSIESGTGYGYTF.

The chain combines TRBV4-3 with TRBJ2-2, with TRBD1 as a possible D gene (5 bases). V lost 1 base and J lost 7, with 10 bases in between. The germline V gene has CDR1 LGHNA and CDR2 YSLEER. The CDR3 length is 14 residues. CDR3 sequence: CASSQGSQGGELFF. The DNA of the CDR3 is TGCGCCAGCAGCCAAGGTTCCCAGGGCGGGGAGCTGTTTTTT.

This clonotype occurred a few times. The J gene is TRBJ2-7, the V gene TRBV4-2; 8 nucleotides line up with TRBD2. This CDR3 contains 15 residues. J was trimmed by 6 bases and V by 0 bases; bases with no gene match: 7. Germline CDR1 is LGHNA and CDR2 is YNFKEQ. The CDR3 DNA sequence: TGTGCCAGCAGCCAAGAAGACAGCGGGGGAAGCGAGCAGTACTTC. Residues: CASSQEDSGGSEQYF.

This clonotype was found once. The rearrangement joins TRBV12-3 or TRBV12-4 to TRBJ1-1, with D unclear. Trimming removed 6 bases at V and 3 bases at J, with 17 bases between. The CDR3 extends over 15 amino acids. This CDR3 reads CASRTSDRRDTEAFF. CDR3 coding DNA: TGTGCCAGCAGGACATCCGACCGGAGGGACACTGAAGCTTTCTTT.

This clonotype was counted only a few times. The genes are TRBV10-3 and TRBJ1-2; 7 bases line up with TRBD1. The CDR3 consists of 13 residues. Trimming took 6 bases from V and 5 from J; bases not matched to a gene: 6. Germline V lookup: CDR1 ENHRY, CDR2 SYGVKD. CDR3 sequence: CAISPGQQYGYTF. In DNA form, the CDR3 reads TGTGCCATCAGCCCGGGACAGCAGTATGGCTACACCTTC.

V usage is TRBV20-1 and J usage is TRBJ2-7; 7 bases agree with TRBD2. The germline gives CDR1 DFQATT, CDR2 SNEGSKA (reference sequence). V shed 3 bases and J 3 bases; nucleotides not matched to a gene: 2. The CDR3 has 12 amino acids. The CDR3 nucleotides read TGCAGTGCTAGGAGCGGGAACTACGAGCAGTACGTC. Its translation: CSARSGNYEQYV.

This clonotype has only a few counts. This chain uses TRBV6-5 with TRBJ2-3; D is perhaps TRBD1 (5 bases). CDR3 size: 15 residues. Trimming took 0 bases from V and 0 from J, leaving 7 bases between them. Germline loops: CDR1 MNHEY, CDR2 SVGAGI. CDR3 residues: CASSYSSGSTDTQYF. The CDR3 coding sequence is TGTGCCAGCAGTTACTCGTCAGGGAGCACAGATACGCAGTATTTT.

This rearrangement joins TRBV12-3 or TRBV12-4 to TRBJ1-2; TRBD1 might be the D (5 bases). Between the trimmed V and J ends, which lost 3 bases and 4 bases, there was a span of 21 bases. This CDR3 spans 17 amino acids. This chain's CDR3 is CASSFSWQGGEGYGYTF. The CDR3 DNA reads TGTGCCAGCAGTTTTTCGTGGCAGGGCGGAGAAGGCTATGGCTACACCTTC.

The V and J genes are TRBV12-3 or TRBV12-4 and TRBJ2-7; tentatively, D is TRBD1 (6 bases). This CDR3 region has 14 residues. The V and J ends lost 2 bases and 3 bases respectively, with 11 bases between them. CDR3 amino acids: CASSLRPGDYEQYV. As DNA, the CDR3 is TGTGCCAGCAGTTTAAGGCCAGGGGACTACGAGCAGTACGTC.

In nucleotides, the CDR3 is TGTGCCAGCAGCTTAATTCGCAGGGGTAGCTACGAGCAGTACTTC. Translation: CASSLIRRGSYEQYF. This chain links TRBV7-9 with TRBJ2-7; possible D gene TRBD1, 6 bases. Germline V lookup: CDR1 SEHNR, CDR2 FQNEAQ (reference sequence). The ends were cut back, 2 bases at V and 3 bases at J, with 14 bases in the middle. The CDR3 has 15 amino acids.

This clonotype was observed a few times. The chain is built from TRBV6-4 and TRBJ2-2; D not certain. The CDR3 spans 14 residues. Trimming took 2 bases from V and 6 from J, leaving 10 bases between them. Germline lookup yields CDR1 MRHNA and CDR2 SNTAGT. CDR3 residues: CASSDRVGAGELFF. The CDR3 DNA sequence: TGTGCCAGCAGTGACAGGGTTGGCGCCGGGGAGCTGTTTTTT.

In this sample, this clonotype turned up a few times. The chain uses TRBV24-1 and TRBJ2-2; 7 nucleotides match TRBD2. This CDR3 has 15 amino acids. Trimming at V came to 4 bases and at J to 6 bases, leaving 7 bases not matched to a gene. Germline-derived CDR1 and CDR2 are KGHDR and SFDVKD. CDR3 residues: CATSDSSGVAGELFF. The CDR3 DNA reads TGTGCCACCAGTGACTCCAGCGGGGTCGCCGGGGAGCTGTTTTTT.

In its sample, this clonotype was seen a few times. The chain uses TRBV9 and TRBJ2-5; D is unresolved. CDR1 is SGDLS and CDR2 is YYNGEE in the germline V gene. Trimming took 4 bases from V and 0 from J, leaving 13 bases between them. The CDR3 is 15 amino acids. CDR3 nucleotide sequence: TGTGCCAGCAGCCCCTCCCCAGGATACCAAGAGACCCAGTACTTC. This codes for CASSPSPGYQETQYF.

The V call is TRBV5-1, the J call TRBJ2-2, with 7 bases matching TRBD1. In germline, CDR1 is SGHRS, CDR2 YFSETQ. This CDR3 has 16 residues. With V trimmed by 4 bases and J by 6 bases, 12 bases remained unmatched. DNA for the CDR3: TGCGCCAGCAGCAAGACAGGGATTGGTGTATCCGGGGAGCTGTTTTTT. Its translation is CASSKTGIGVSGELFF.

This clonotype was counted only a few times. The V call is TRBV7-3, the J call TRBJ2-1; D is perhaps TRBD1 (5 bases). The CDR3 loop spans 13 amino acids. Germline V gene lookup returns CDR1 SGHTA and CDR2 FQGTGA. Trimming cost V 4 bases and J 9 bases, with 13 bases left between them. The CDR3 protein is CASSWSTQAEQFF. CDR3 nucleotides: TGTGCCAGCAGCTGGAGCACACAGGCTGAGCAGTTCTTC.

The table lists this clonotype with a few counts. The genes are TRBV24-1 and TRBJ1-5; a possible D gene is TRBD1 (6 bases). The CDR3 runs to 16 residues. V was clipped by 4 bases and J by 6 bases, with 18 bases between them. Germline assignment: CDR1 KGHDR and CDR2 SFDVKD. The CDR3 loop is CATSDPGKGGFQPQHF. The CDR3 DNA is TGTGCCACCAGTGACCCCGGGAAGGGGGGTTTTCAGCCCCAGCATTTT.

The chain joins TRBV15 to TRBJ2-3; D perhaps matches TRBD2 (5 bases). The CDR3 runs 14 residues. CDR1 LNHNV and CDR2 YYDKDF come from the germline V gene (reference sequence). V dropped 2 bases and J dropped 4 bases, with 10 bases sitting between them. The CDR3 is CATSRSDWADTQYF. The CDR3 nucleotides are TGTGCCACCAGCAGATCGGACTGGGCAGATACGCAGTATTTT.

The V and J genes are TRBV6-1 and TRBJ1-2, with TRBD1 matching over 8 bases. The CDR3 length is 13 residues. The V gene end was trimmed by 5 bases and the J gene end by 6 bases; junction bases not matched to a gene: 5. Per germline, CDR1 MNHNS and CDR2 SASEGT. The CDR3 protein is CASSTQGVNGYTF. CDR3 coding DNA: TGTGCCAGCAGTACACAGGGGGTGAATGGCTACACCTTC.

This sequence joins TRBV6-5 and TRBJ2-2; D not resolved. The germline V and J ends were trimmed by 5 bases and 2 bases, with 6 bases remaining between them. The CDR3 length is 13 residues. Per germline, CDR1 MNHEY and CDR2 SVGAGI. In DNA form, the CDR3 reads TGTGCCAGCAGTCACTATAACACCGGGGAGCTGTTTTTT. Amino acid sequence: CASSHYNTGELFF.

The genes are TRBV20-1 and TRBJ2-7; 10 positions match TRBD1. V trimming: 6 bases; J trimming: 7 bases; junction bases outside the gene matches: 6. This CDR3 is 12 amino acids long. Germline V gene lookup returns CDR1 DFQATT and CDR2 SNEGSKA (reference sequence). CDR3 sequence: CSARQGAQEQYF. The CDR3, as DNA: TGCAGTGCAAGACAGGGGGCACAGGAGCAGTACTTC.

The J gene is TRBJ1-1, the V gene TRBV5-1, with D possibly matching TRBD1 (6 bases). The CDR3 has 14 residues. The V gene's germline CDR1 is SGHRS and CDR2 YFSETQ. Trimming cost V 6 bases and J 0 bases, with 12 bases left between them. CDR3: CASNLGALNTEAFF. CDR3 coding DNA: TGCGCCAGCAACCTGGGGGCCCTGAACACTGAAGCTTTCTTT.

This clonotype was seen only a few times. The V and J genes are TRBV12-3 or TRBV12-4 and TRBJ1-3; 9 nucleotides agree with TRBD1. J was trimmed by 4 bases and V by 4 bases; bases with no gene match: 2. CDR3 size: 14 residues. CDR3 DNA sequence: TGTGCCAGCAGTTGGACAGGGGAAGGAAACACCATATATTTT. It codes for CASSWTGEGNTIYF.

The V gene is TRBV5-1, the J gene TRBJ2-3; D is tentatively TRBD1 or TRBD2 (6 bases each). This CDR3 is built from 15 residues. The germline V gene encodes CDR1 SGHRS and CDR2 YFSETQ. Between the trimmed V and J ends, which lost 0 bases and 11 bases, there was a span of 19 bases. The CDR3 DNA sequence: TGCGCCAGCAGCTTGGCCGAACTTCCACAGGGAGGGCAGTATTTT. Translation gives CASSLAELPQGGQYF.